This TCR beta chain was documented in a study of T-cell memory formation after mild COVID-19. Study-wide results and caveats: Clones contracting across day 15 to 85 had a balanced CD4/CD8 profile; later expanding clones leaned CD4+.

TCRdb itself ran the 5' RACE reads through MiXCR, one entry per CDR3 protein. The table shows about 540,000 distinct CDR3 sequences, with over 20% occurring only once. As for this clonotype: What it binds is not known.

V lost 2 bases and J lost 7, with 15 bases in between. Germline CDR1 LNHNV, CDR2 YYDKDF (reference sequence). This CDR3 spans 15 amino acids. The sample was PBMCs or a T cell subset sorted from them (not recorded which). This chain joins TRBV15 and TRBJ2-1; a possible D gene is TRBD2 (7 bases). The TCR originated in an adult woman who had mild COVID-19 (a few samples of this study predate the infection). Cell type and time point are not known. The DNA of the CDR3 is TGTGCCACCAGCAGATCCGGGGGGCTGGTGAATGAGCAGTTCTTC. Protein sequence: CATSRSGGLVNEQFF.